The clone carrying this T cell receptor beta chain was seen at least ten times. Its antigen is undetermined. The data derive from a study of T-cell reconstitution after alpha-beta-depleted transplantation in children. Overall study results and limits: The authors attributed T-cell counts and diversity one year after transplant mostly to newly produced T cells. The origin of alpha-beta T cells about two months after transplant was reportedly several hundred expanded graft clones. In some patients, recipient T cells and intrathymic progenitors surviving conditioning explained high day-60 diversity.

Germline values: CDR1 SGDLS, CDR2 YYNGEE. The CDR3 extends over 15 amino acids. V lost 2 bases and J lost 3; bases outside the gene matches: 3. Researchers prepared the TCRbeta library using unique molecular identifiers, the study reports. From the PCR reads, TCRdb called clonotypes with MiXCR, one entry per CDR3 protein. The sample shows about 590,000 distinct CDR3 sequences, 13% of them seen only once. The chain uses TRBV9 and TRBJ2-1, with 9 bases identical to TRBD2. This sequence originates from a male patient younger than 18 who had a stem cell transplant for acute myeloid leukemia, so the T cells may come from the graft donor. The sample was PBMCs, mostly from graft donor cells, taken 360 days after TCRalphabeta/CD19-depleted stem cell transplant. The CDR3 is CASSVLAGLYNEQFF. CDR3 DNA sequence: TGTGCCAGCAGCGTGCTAGCGGGGCTCTACAATGAGCAGTTCTTC.